The next 5 T cell receptor beta chains were all read from a single sample in a study of T cell changes during pregnancy in multiple sclerosis. Using immunoSEQ multiplex PCR, the repertoire was profiled, and TCRdb retains in-frame clones only, with some absent. The repertoire holds fewer than 50,000 clones, approximately 94% seen once, with around 5% in the top ten. The specimen comprised CD8+ T cells from peripheral blood mononuclear cells, sampled before pregnancy. These receptors were collected from a female donor with multiple sclerosis, enrolled in a pregnancy study.

V and J are TRBV30 and TRBJ1-5; no firm D call. In germline, CDR1 is GTSNPN, CDR2 SVGIG (reference sequence). The CDR3 contains 13 residues. V lost 8 bases, J lost 6 bases, and 17 bases lay in between. CDR3 DNA: TGTGCCCTACTTACCCGGCCGGGTCAGCCCCAGCATTTT. It encodes CALLTRPGQPQHF.

This clone was recorded once. The rearrangement links TRBV19 to TRBJ1-1; no clear D. The ends were cut back, 3 bases at V and 4 bases at J, with 12 bases in the middle. The CDR3 is 14 amino acids. The germline V gene encodes CDR1 LNHDA and CDR2 SQIVND (reference sequence). The CDR3 coding sequence is TGTGCCAGTAGTATGGAGGGTTTGGGCACTGAAGCTTTCTTT. As protein: CASSMEGLGTEAFF. Full variable domain (rest looked up from reference TRBV19 and TRBJ1-1): DGGITQSPKYLFRKEGQNVTLSCEQNLNHDAMYWYRQDPGQGLRLIYYSQIVNDFQKGDIAEGYSVSREKKESFPLTVTSAQKNPTAFYLCASSMEGLGTEAFFGQGTRLTVV.

This clone was detected once. CDR3 sequence (DNA): TGCAGCGTCCAGGACAGTAGCAAGAACACCGGGGAGCTGTTTTTT. Protein product: CSVQDSSKNTGELFF. V and J are TRBV29-1 and TRBJ2-2; weak D call: TRBD1 (6 bases). The CDR3 extends over 15 amino acids. V lost 6 bases to trimming and J lost 1 base, with 15 bases between them. The germline V gene has CDR1 SQVTM and CDR2 ANQGSEA.

The chain combines TRBV25-1 with TRBJ2-2, with 7 bases fitting TRBD2. Per germline, CDR1 MGHDK and CDR2 SYGVNS. The CDR3 spans 15 residues. The J segment lost 5 bases and the V segment lost 2 bases, leaving 5 bases of the junction unmatched. Here the CDR3 DNA reads TGTGCCAGCAGTGAAGGCGGGAGCGTGACCGGGGAGCTGTTTTTT. Translated, it gives CASSEGGSVTGELFF. Supplemented by reference TRBV25-1 and TRBJ2-2, the full variable domain reads EADIYQTPRYLVIGTGKKITLECSQTMGHDKMYWYQQDPGMELHLIHYSYGVNSTEKGDLSSESTVSRIRTEHFPLTLESARPSHTSQYLCASSEGGSVTGELFFGEGSRLTVL.

This clone was seen just once. The chain carries TRBV19 and TRBJ2-7; the match to TRBD2 covers 8 bases. J lost 4 bases, V lost 7 bases, and 12 bases had no gene match. Germline V CDR1 and CDR2: LNHDA, SQIVND (reference sequence). This CDR3 spans 15 amino acids. CDR3 sequence (DNA): TGTGCCAGTACAGCGGGGAGCGGGAGTGGGTACGAGCAGTACTTC. This gives the protein CASTAGSGSGYEQYF.